Described below is a single T cell receptor (beta chain) sequence and its context. Its target is not known. A junction boundary mismatches the germline segment, possibly from a read error. CDR1 is SSHAT and CDR2 is FNYEAQ in the germline V gene (reference sequence). The CDR3 totals 13 residues. The sample originates from a study of cytomegalovirus exposure and HLA in healthy donors. General study findings and limits: The study recorded 164 TCR beta chains that were cytomegalovirus-associated. It was found in a later analysis that first-cohort TCR clusters tended to co-occur in the 100 to 150 validation repertoires. Rare sequences made up most TCRs, while some public TCRs were found in many donors.

Only in-frame clones appear in the TCRdb table, and some are missing; sequencing was by immunoSEQ multiplex PCR. The data contain 70,000 to 75,000 clones, approximately 93% of them singletons. The sequenced material came from PBMCs. The chain uses TRBV7-7 and TRBJ2-7; D is unresolved. The clonotype originates from a man between 18 and 29 years old in good health and CMV-seropositive. CDR3 region: CASSMAIGYEQYF. The CDR3, as DNA: TGTGCTAGCAGCATGGCCATTGGCTACGAGCAGTACTTC.